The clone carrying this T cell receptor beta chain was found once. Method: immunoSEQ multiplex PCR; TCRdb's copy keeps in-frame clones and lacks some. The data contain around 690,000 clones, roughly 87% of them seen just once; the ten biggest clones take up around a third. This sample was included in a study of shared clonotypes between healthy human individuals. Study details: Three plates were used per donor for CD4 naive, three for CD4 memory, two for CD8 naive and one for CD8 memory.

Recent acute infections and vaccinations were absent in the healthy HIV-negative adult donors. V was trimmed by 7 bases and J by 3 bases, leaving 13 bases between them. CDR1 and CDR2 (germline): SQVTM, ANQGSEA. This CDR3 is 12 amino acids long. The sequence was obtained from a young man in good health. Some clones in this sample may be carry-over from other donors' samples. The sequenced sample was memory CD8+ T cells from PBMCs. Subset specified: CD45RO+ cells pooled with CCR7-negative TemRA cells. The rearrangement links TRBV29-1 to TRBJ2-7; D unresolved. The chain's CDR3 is CSGQGPFYEQYF. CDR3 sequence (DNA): TGCAGCGGACAAGGGCCCTTCTACGAGCAGTACTTC.